Listed below are T cell receptor beta chains from one sample, sequenced in a study of T cell responses to AZD1222 COVID-19 vaccine. Sequencing used immunoSEQ multiplex PCR; TCRdb keeps in-frame clones, though not all of them. The sample has roughly 34,000 clones; roughly 89% are singletons. The sample in question was peripheral blood, obtained on day 0 of AZD1222 vaccination. All receptors come from an adult in good health. Each CDR3 is given with its conserved first and last residue. Each record gives: CDR3 protein, CDR3 DNA, J gene, D gene, clone size, V gene. A D gene is named only where the DNA matches it firmly. The size of a clone is reported for some rows only, either as once, few or many, or as a class for expanded clones.

CASSVVGSSNTGELFF TGTGCCAGCAGCGTAGTAGGGTCTTCGAACACCGGGGAGCTGTTTTTT TRBJ2-2 NA once TRBV9
CASSIARASIGDTQYF TGTGCCAGCAGCATCGCCCGGGCCTCAATCGGAGATACGCAGTATTTT TRBJ2-3 NA NA TRBV5-8
CAISLGGGTDTQYF TGTGCCATCTCCTTAGGCGGGGGGACAGATACGCAGTATTTT TRBJ2-3 TRBD2 NA TRBV10-3
CSASSVNF TGCAGTGCTAGTTCGGTCAACTTC TRBJ1-2 NA NA TRBV20-1
CASDRGRGGYTF TGTGCCTCGGACAGGGGGCGGGGTGGCTACACCTTC TRBJ1-2 TRBD1 NA TRBV7-8
CASSLLAGGHFYEQYF TGTGCCAGCAGTTTGCTAGCGGGAGGGCATTTCTACGAGCAGTACTTC TRBJ2-7 TRBD2 once TRBV27
CAISDPDRGTEKLFF TGTGCCATCAGTGACCCGGACAGGGGGACTGAAAAACTGTTTTTT TRBJ1-4 TRBD1 few TRBV10-3
CASGTWQAPYEQYF TGTGCCAGCGGTACTTGGCAGGCCCCCTACGAGCAGTACTTC TRBJ2-7 NA NA TRBV5-4
CASSDDSSGANVLTF TGTGCCAGCAGCGATGACAGCTCTGGGGCCAACGTCCTGACTTTC TRBJ2-6 NA NA TRBV6-2/TRBV6-3
CASSFYEQYF TGTGCCAGCAGCTTCTACGAGCAGTACTTC TRBJ2-7 NA NA TRBV12-1
CAWSRTGSNQPQHF TGTGCCTGGAGCAGGACCGGTAGCAATCAGCCCCAGCATTTT TRBJ1-5 NA NA TRBV30
CASTPWAGTVNSDTQYF TGTGCCAGCACCCCTTGGGCAGGAACTGTCAATTCAGATACGCAGTATTTT TRBJ2-3 NA once TRBV5-5
CASSQQGNTGELFF TGTGCCAGCAGCCAGCAGGGAAACACCGGGGAGCTGTTTTTT TRBJ2-2 NA NA TRBV3-1/TRBV3-2
CATSRGSGSKLFF TGTGCCACCAGCAGAGGGTCAGGCAGTAAACTGTTTTTT TRBJ1-4 NA NA TRBV15
CASRDGPGTGRNYGYTF TGTGCCAGCAGAGATGGACCCGGGACAGGAAGAAACTATGGCTACACCTTC TRBJ1-2 TRBD1 once TRBV7-2
CATSTGSSYEQYF TGTGCCACCAGTACAGGGAGCTCCTACGAGCAGTACTTC TRBJ2-7 NA NA TRBV15
CASRLAIGGLTGELFF TGTGCAAGTCGCTTAGCTATAGGGGGCCTCACCGGGGAGCTGTTTTTT TRBJ2-2 NA NA TRBV12-2
CASSVGHDSGELFF TGTGCCAGCAGCGTAGGACACGACAGCGGGGAGCTGTTTTTT TRBJ2-2 NA NA TRBV9
CASSLRDGDSYEQYF TGTGCCAGCTCACTACGGGACGGAGACTCCTACGAGCAGTACTTC TRBJ2-7 NA NA TRBV18
CASSLGLAGEGQYF TGTGCCAGCAGCTTAGGACTAGCGGGGGAGGGGCAGTACTTC TRBJ2-7 TRBD2 NA TRBV11-2
CASSWGGSLLAPSYNEQFF TGCGCCAGCAGCTGGGGGGGCAGCCTACTAGCGCCTTCCTACAATGAGCAGTTCTTC TRBJ2-1 NA NA TRBV5-1
CASSLLQGPNQPQHF TGTGCCAGCAGCTTACTCCAGGGACCCAATCAGCCCCAGCATTTT TRBJ1-5 NA NA TRBV7-8
CASSQESRAGVWYEQYF TGTGCCAGCAGCCAAGAATCCCGGGCCGGGGTTTGGTACGAGCAGTACTTC TRBJ2-7 NA NA TRBV4-2
CASTGGPTAGGSTDTQYF TGTGCCAGCACCGGAGGACCTACGGCGGGGGGAAGCACAGATACGCAGTATTTT TRBJ2-3 TRBD2 NA TRBV9
CASSPAMNTGELFF TGTGCCAGCAGTCCCGCCATGAACACCGGGGAGCTGTTTTTT TRBJ2-2 NA NA TRBV3-1/TRBV3-2
CSASRGHNNSPLHF TGCAGTGCTAGTCGGGGACATAATAATTCACCCCTCCACTTT TRBJ1-6 NA NA TRBV20-1
CATDYGGSTDTQYF TGTGCCACCGACTATGGGGGTAGCACAGATACGCAGTATTTT TRBJ2-3 NA NA TRBV2